This passage covers 8 T cell receptor beta chains from one sample sequenced in a study of cytomegalovirus exposure and HLA in healthy donors. PCR primers comprised 60 Vbeta and 13 Jbeta primers. Produced via immunoSEQ multiplex PCR; TCRdb's table is partial and in-frame only. The table shows 140,000 to 150,000 clones, with 70% occurring only once. Input material: PBMCs. The origin of the receptors is a woman aged 60 to 75 in good health and CMV-seropositive.

The gene calls are TRBV30 and TRBJ1-1, with D perhaps TRBD1 (6 bases). The V end was cut by 1 base, the J end by 3 bases, with 6 bases between. CDR1 is GTSNPN, CDR2 SVGIG, per germline (reference sequence). There are 12 residues in the CDR3. Here the CDR3 reads CAWSDRDTEAFF. DNA for the CDR3: TGTGCCTGGAGTGACAGGGACACTGAAGCTTTCTTT. Together with reference TRBV30 and TRBJ1-1, the CDR3 gives the full variable domain: SQTIHQWPATLVQPVGSPLSLECTVEGTSNPNLYWYRQAAGRGLQLLFYSVGIGQISSEVPQNLSASRPQDRQFILSSKKLLLSDSGFYLCAWSDRDTEAFFGQGTRLTVV.

This clone was seen just once. This rearrangement joins TRBV5-4 to TRBJ1-5; no firm D call. With 0 bases removed from V and 0 bases from J, the gap between germline ends came to 7 bases. This CDR3 has 15 residues. CDR1 and CDR2 from the germline V gene are SGHNT and YYREEE (reference sequence). The CDR3 reads CASSLGGNSNQPQHF. CDR3 DNA: TGTGCCAGCAGCTTGGGAGGAAATAGCAATCAGCCCCAGCATTTT.

This clone showed up just once. The chain couples TRBV18 to TRBJ1-1; the match to TRBD1 covers 9 bases. The V segment lost 3 bases and the J segment 5 bases; nucleotides outside the gene matches: 10. From germline, CDR1 is KGHSH and CDR2 LQKENI. The CDR3 is made up of 16 amino acids. CDR3 in DNA: TGTGCCAGCTCACCTCAGACACAGGGGGCGGGTACTGAAGCTTTCTTT. As protein: CASSPQTQGAGTEAFF.

The V gene is TRBV7-9, the J gene TRBJ1-5, with 8 bases identical to TRBD1. Germline V gene sequence: CDR1 SEHNR, CDR2 FQNEAQ (reference sequence). V was pared by 4 bases and J by 8 bases, with 13 bases of the junction left unmatched. The CDR3 consists of 16 residues. CDR3 sequence: CASSSSGQGKNEPQHF. As DNA, the CDR3 is TGTGCCAGCAGCTCTTCAGGACAGGGAAAGAATGAGCCCCAGCATTTT.

Details on this clone: No conserved phenylalanine or tryptophan is present at the end of the CDR3, so a read error is the likely explanation. V gene TRBV6-1 combines with J gene TRBJ1-5; 8 bases map to TRBD1. Germline V gene sequence: CDR1 MNHNS, CDR2 SASEGT. J lost 6 bases, V lost 5 bases, and 9 bases had no gene match. CDR3 length: 15 residues. The CDR3 DNA reads TGTGCCAGCAGTACAGACAGGGGTTACGGTCAGCCCCAGCATTCT. Its protein is CASSTDRGYGQPQHS.

Only one count was recorded for this clone. The chain employs TRBV5-6 and TRBJ2-2, with D maybe TRBD2 (5 bases). V lost 2 bases and J lost 0, with 11 bases in between. The CDR3 is 16 amino acids. The germline V gene encodes CDR1 SGHDT and CDR2 YYEEEE. The CDR3 region is CASSLLAGPNTGELFF. CDR3 sequence (DNA): TGTGCCAGCAGCTTACTCGCGGGCCCGAACACCGGGGAGCTGTTTTTT.

V gene TRBV5-8 combines with J gene TRBJ1-2, with a weak D call TRBD1 (6 bases). V lost 0 bases to trimming and J lost 0 bases, with 15 bases between them. CDR1 is SGHTS, CDR2 YDEGEE, per germline. The length of the CDR3 is 17 residues. The CDR3 sequence is CASSLALTGKANYGYTF. CDR3 in DNA: TGTGCCAGCAGCTTGGCCCTAACAGGGAAAGCTAACTATGGCTACACCTTC.

In nucleotides, the CDR3 is TGTGCCTGGAGTGCGACTAGCGGTTTGAGGGGTGATACGCAGTATTTT. Translated: CAWSATSGLRGDTQYF. The J gene is TRBJ2-3, the V gene TRBV30, with TRBD2 matching 9 bases. With 1 base clipped from V and 6 bases from J, the junction kept 11 bases outside the gene matches. CDR3 length: 16 amino acids. Germline CDR1 is GTSNPN and CDR2 is SVGIG (reference sequence).